Described below is a single T cell receptor (beta chain) sequence and its context. Germline V gives CDR1 DFQATT, CDR2 SNEGSKA (reference sequence). V was trimmed by 2 bases and J by 3 bases, leaving 8 bases between them. The CDR3 contains 12 residues. Combining a sample-barcoded 5' primer with a J-beta primer mix, a second PCR ran for roughly 7 to 12 cycles. MiXCR was run by TCRdb on the 5' RACE reads, yielding one entry per CDR3 protein. The sample lists about 570,000 distinct CDR3 sequences, approximately 25% occurring once. These data are taken from a study of blood T cells in healthy people across ages.

Sequencing input: blood. This chain uses TRBV20-1 with TRBJ2-7; D is undetermined. This sequence originates from a woman between 70 and 85 years old in good health. The CDR3 DNA sequence: TGCAGTGCTAGAAACTTATACTACGAGCAGTACTTC. Its protein product is CSARNLYYEQYF.